This paragraph covers one T cell receptor beta chain sequence. An end of the junction differs from the germline gene, which may be a read error. Germline V lookup: CDR1 SGHTS, CDR2 YDEGEE. This CDR3 is built from 15 residues. Researchers ran the PCR with 60 Vbeta and 13 Jbeta primers. Only in-frame clones appear in the TCRdb table, and some are missing; sequencing was by immunoSEQ multiplex PCR. The sample consists of roughly 130,000 clones, about 85% of them appearing once. These data are taken from a study of cytomegalovirus exposure and HLA in healthy donors. The receptor's source is a boy aged 5-17 years in good health and CMV-seronegative. The chain couples TRBV5-8 to TRBJ1-2, with D hard to call. The sample consisted of PBMCs. The CDR3 DNA sequence: TGTGCCAGCAGCCCGCGCGGGTCCTCTAATTATGGCTACACCTTC. Amino acid sequence: CASSPRGSSNYGYTF.